One and the same sample provided the 10 T cell receptor beta chains below, sequenced in a study of cytomegalovirus exposure and HLA in healthy donors. PCR employed 60 Vbeta and 13 Jbeta primers. Assay: immunoSEQ multiplex PCR; the TCRdb copy retains only in-frame clones and omits some. The data contain 150,000 to 250,000 clones, about four fifths of them singletons. The material sequenced was PBMCs. Receptor source: a girl aged 5 to 17 in good health and CMV-seropositive.

The V call is TRBV19, the J call TRBJ2-5; 9 bases fit TRBD2. The V segment lost 5 bases and the J segment 5 bases; nucleotides outside the gene matches: 9. The CDR3 has 15 amino acids. Germline V lookup: CDR1 LNHDA, CDR2 SQIVND (reference sequence). CDR3 bases: TGTGCCAGTAGTGCCGGCGGGGGGGCCGGTGAGACCCAGTACTTC. Translated, it gives CASSAGGGAGETQYF.

The rearrangement links TRBV2 to TRBJ2-1, with 13 bases aligning to TRBD2. CDR1 is SNHLY, CDR2 FYNNEI, per germline. The ends lost 6 bases at V and 2 bases at J; junction bases unmatched: 4. The CDR3 covers 16 residues. CDR3 bases: TGTGCCAGCAGCCAAGGACTAGCGGGGGCCTACAATGAGCAGTTCTTC. This encodes CASSQGLAGAYNEQFF.

This rearrangement joins TRBV7-2 to TRBJ2-5; 7 bases match TRBD1. The CDR3 has 13 amino acids. CDR1 is SGHTA, CDR2 FQGNSA, per germline. Losses at the gene ends were 4 bases for V and 2 bases for J; bases not matched to a gene: 1. The CDR3 nucleotides are TGTGCCAGCAGCTGGGACAGACAAGAGACCCAGTACTTC. Protein sequence: CASSWDRQETQYF.

The rearrangement uses TRBV4-1 and TRBJ1-4; tentative D call: TRBD1 (6 bases). Trimming pared 1 base from V and 5 bases from J, leaving 14 bases between. CDR3 length: 16 amino acids. Germline-derived CDR1 and CDR2 are MGHRA and YSYEKL. The CDR3 coding sequence is TGCGCCAGCAGCCAAGTGCGGCACAGGGAGAATGAAAAACTGTTTTTT. This codes for CASSQVRHRENEKLFF.

This chain joins TRBV5-1 and TRBJ1-6, with TRBD1 as a possible D gene (6 bases). V was shortened by 2 bases and J by 6 bases, with 15 bases between the two germline ends. Germline CDR1 is SGHRS and CDR2 is YFSETQ. The CDR3 spans 16 residues. The CDR3 nucleotides are TGCGCCAGCAGCTTAATACAGGGCGGGAGTAATTCACCCCTCCACTTT. This translates into CASSLIQGGSNSPLHF.

This sequence joins TRBV30 and TRBJ1-4, with TRBD1 as a possible D gene (6 bases). CDR1 GTSNPN and CDR2 SVGIG come from the germline V gene (reference sequence). This CDR3 comprises 13 residues. V lost 5 bases and J 0 bases, leaving 7 bases between the germline ends. The CDR3 DNA is TGTGCCTGGCGGACAGCAACTAATGAAAAACTGTTTTTT. Translation: CAWRTATNEKLFF.

This chain uses TRBV6-5 with TRBJ1-6, with a possible D match to TRBD1 (5 bases). Germline CDR1 and CDR2: MNHEY and SVGAGI. This CDR3 comprises 12 residues. Trimming took off 5 bases at V and 9 bases at J, with 8 bases between the two ends. CDR3 DNA sequence: TGTGCCAGCAGTGCAGGGTTTTCACCCCTCCACTTT. It codes for CASSAGFSPLHF.

The chain links TRBV6-5 to TRBJ2-5, with TRBD2 matching 7 bases. CDR1 and CDR2 from the germline V gene are MNHEY and SVGAGI. The V gene end was trimmed by 6 bases and the J gene end by 1 base; junction bases not matched to a gene: 8. The CDR3 has 15 residues. The CDR3 region is CASSYLGGSQETQYF. In DNA form, the CDR3 reads TGTGCCAGCAGCTACCTGGGGGGGAGCCAAGAGACCCAGTACTTC.

This CDR3 is CASRGQGTSYEQYF. CDR3 coding DNA: TGCGCCAGCAGGGGACAGGGGACCTCCTACGAGCAGTACTTC. J is TRBJ2-7 and V is TRBV10-2, with TRBD1 identical over 10 bases. Germline V gene sequence: CDR1 WSHSY, CDR2 SAAADI. There are 14 residues in the CDR3. With 6 bases clipped from V and 0 bases from J, the junction kept 2 bases outside the gene matches.

The chain recombines TRBV9 with TRBJ2-7; 8 positions match TRBD1. Germline-derived CDR1 and CDR2 are SGDLS and YYNGEE. Unmatched junction bases numbered 15, after V lost 3 bases and J lost 4 bases. This CDR3 is 17 amino acids long. The CDR3 nucleotides read TGTGCCAGCAGCGCCGGGTCGCCAGGGACAGGATCTTACGAGCAGTACTTC. This translates into CASSAGSPGTGSYEQYF.